This passage covers 10 T cell receptor beta chains from one sample sequenced in a study of blood T cell repertoires in COVID-19. Method: immunoSEQ multiplex PCR; TCRdb's copy keeps in-frame clones and lacks some. The sample has 100,000 or so clones, 88% seen once. Sequenced: peripheral blood. These receptors were collected from a human donor in a cohort sampled during active COVID-19.

This clone has only a few counts. The genes are TRBV4-1 and TRBJ2-7; a weak D match, TRBD1 (8 bases). Trimming stripped 3 bases from V and 5 bases from J, with 20 bases between. The CDR3 spans 16 residues. CDR1 is MGHRA and CDR2 is YSYEKL in the germline V gene. For the CDR3, the DNA is TGCGCCAGCAGCCATATTTTAACAGGGGGGGAGGACGAGCAGTACTTC. Translation gives CASSHILTGGEDEQYF.

The V gene is TRBV5-1, the J gene TRBJ2-5; 8 bases map to TRBD1. Germline CDR1 reads SGHRS; CDR2 reads YFSETQ. The V and J ends lost 0 bases and 2 bases, in that order; junction bases with no gene match: 3. This CDR3 is 15 amino acids long. The CDR3 DNA is TGCGCCAGCAGCTTGGGGACAGGGCGGCAAGAGACCCAGTACTTC. Translating gives CASSLGTGRQETQYF. Full variable domain (rest looked up from reference TRBV5-1 and TRBJ2-5): KAGVTQTPRYLIKTRGQQVTLSCSPISGHRSVSWYQQTPGQGLQFLFEYFSETQRNKGNFPGRFSGRQFSNSRSEMNVSTLELGDSALYLCASSLGTGRQETQYFGPGTRLLVL.

The chain uses TRBV4-1 and TRBJ2-3, with TRBD2 matching 10 bases. This CDR3 has 19 residues. With V trimmed by 1 base and J by 1 base, 11 bases remained unmatched. Germline CDR1 MGHRA, CDR2 YSYEKL. CDR3 protein: CASSQGLAGVGLGTDTQYF. CDR3 coding DNA: TGCGCCAGCAGCCAAGGACTAGCGGGCGTGGGGCTGGGCACAGATACGCAGTATTTT.

The chain couples TRBV3-1 (or the pseudogene TRBV3-2) to TRBJ2-7; 13 nucleotides agree with TRBD2. Germline V gene data show CDR1 as LGHDT and CDR2 as YNNKEL (reference sequence). V trimming: 0 bases; J trimming: 4 bases; junction bases outside the gene matches: 6. The CDR3 covers 17 residues. CDR3 sequence: CASSQERGLAGQYEQYF. Written as DNA, the CDR3 is TGTGCCAGCAGCCAAGAACGGGGACTAGCGGGACAATACGAGCAGTACTTC.

A single count supports this clone. V and J are TRBV7-9 and TRBJ2-7, with TRBD1 identical over 8 bases. The CDR3 extends over 15 amino acids. Germline assignment: CDR1 SEHNR and CDR2 FQNEAQ (reference sequence). The V gene end was trimmed by 3 bases and the J gene end by 1 base; junction bases not matched to a gene: 5. CDR3 coding DNA: TGTGCCAGCAGCTTTGGAGGACAGGGTTCCTACGAGCAGTACTTC. The encoded protein is CASSFGGQGSYEQYF.

There are a few counts of this clone. The chain links TRBV7-2 to TRBJ1-1; D may be TRBD1 (5 bases). CDR1 is SGHTA and CDR2 is FQGNSA in the germline V gene. Trimming shortened V by 5 bases and J by 8 bases, and 15 bases separated the two germline ends. There are 13 residues in the CDR3. The CDR3 loop is CASSLRQLREAFF. CDR3 nucleotide sequence: TGTGCCAGCAGCCTGCGACAGTTAAGGGAAGCTTTCTTT.

This clone was seen just once. The V call is TRBV18, the J call TRBJ2-7; 7 nucleotides line up with TRBD1. Trimming cost V 2 bases and J 0 bases; bases outside gene matches: 7. The CDR3 sequence is 16 residues long. The germline gives CDR1 KGHSH, CDR2 LQKENI. The CDR3 DNA sequence: TGTGCCAGCTCACCAGGTCGGGACAGATACTCCTACGAGCAGTACTTC. It is translated as CASSPGRDRYSYEQYF.

The rearrangement joins TRBV6-5 to TRBJ2-7, with a possible D match to TRBD2 (6 bases). The CDR3 length is 15 residues. Trimming removed 0 bases at V and 4 bases at J, with 13 bases between. Germline CDR1 is MNHEY and CDR2 is SVGAGI. The CDR3 region is CASSYSNSGWYEQYF. The CDR3 DNA reads TGTGCCAGCAGTTACTCGAACAGCGGGTGGTACGAGCAGTACTTC.

The V call is TRBV11-3, the J call TRBJ2-3; weak D call: TRBD2 (7 bases). The V gene lost 3 bases and the J gene lost 2 bases, with 9 bases spanning the gap. The CDR3 sequence is 14 residues long. The germline V gene has CDR1 SGHNT and CDR2 YENEEA. CDR3 region: CASSFGGPTDTQYF. The CDR3 nucleotides are TGTGCCAGCAGCTTCGGGGGGCCCACAGATACGCAGTATTTT.

The chain couples TRBV6-5 to TRBJ1-2, with 9 bases matching TRBD1. Germline values: CDR1 MNHEY, CDR2 SVGAGI. V lost 4 bases, J lost 2 bases, and 5 bases stayed unmatched. CDR3 size: 15 residues. CDR3 nucleotides: TGTGCCAGCAGTTCCCCGGGACAGGGAAACTATGGCTACACCTTC. Amino acids: CASSSPGQGNYGYTF.